This T cell receptor beta chain was recovered during a study of CD8 T cells in ankylosing spondylitis. TCRdb recomputed calls from the 5' RACE reads with MiXCR, one row per CDR3 protein. The table lists about 240,000 distinct CDR3 sequences, roughly a tenth of them singletons. This clonotype came up many times. This clonotype was sampled from a male donor with ankylosing spondylitis or in good health (not recorded which). The specimen sequenced was blood, either unsorted or a sorted T cell fraction (not recorded which).

This chain's CDR3 is CASSLDEGGSYEQYF. In DNA, the CDR3 is TGCGCCAGCAGCTTGGACGAAGGGGGGTCCTACGAGCAGTACTTC. The chain is built from TRBV5-1 and TRBJ2-7; the D call may be TRBD1 or TRBD2 (6 bases each). Trimming stripped 0 bases from V and 1 base from J, with 11 bases between. Per germline, CDR1 SGHRS and CDR2 YFSETQ. The CDR3 loop spans 15 amino acids.